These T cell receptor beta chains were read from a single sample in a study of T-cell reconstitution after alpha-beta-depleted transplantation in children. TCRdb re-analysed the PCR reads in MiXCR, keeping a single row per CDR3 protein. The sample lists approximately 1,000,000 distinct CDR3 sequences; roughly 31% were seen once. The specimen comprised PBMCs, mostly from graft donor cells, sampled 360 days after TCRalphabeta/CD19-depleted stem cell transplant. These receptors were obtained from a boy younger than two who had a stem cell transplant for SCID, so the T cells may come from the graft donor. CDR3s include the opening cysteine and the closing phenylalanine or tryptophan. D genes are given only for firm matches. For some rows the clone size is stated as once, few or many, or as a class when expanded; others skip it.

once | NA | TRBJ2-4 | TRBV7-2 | TGTGCCAGCAGCCCGCAAGGGGGAGTGGGCATTCAGTACTTC | CASSPQGGVGIQYF
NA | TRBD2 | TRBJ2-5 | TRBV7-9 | TGTGCCAGCAGCTTAGGAGCAGCGGGGGAGACCCAGTACTTC | CASSLGAAGETQYF
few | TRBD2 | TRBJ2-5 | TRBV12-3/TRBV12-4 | TGTGCCAGCAGCTGGGGACTAGGGCCGGTCCAACAAGAGACCCAGTACTTC | CASSWGLGPVQQETQYF
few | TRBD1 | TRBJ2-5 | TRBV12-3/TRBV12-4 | TGTGCCAGCAGTTCCTACAGGGGGCAGTTCATCCAAGAGACCCAGTACTTC | CASSSYRGQFIQETQYF
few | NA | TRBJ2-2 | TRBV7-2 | TGTGCCAGCAAAAGAGGGGCTAGAACCGGGGAGCTGTTTTTT | CASKRGARTGELFF
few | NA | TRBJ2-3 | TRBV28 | TGTGCCAGCAGTTCCCCGGAGCCTAGCACAGATACGCAGTATTTT | CASSSPEPSTDTQYF
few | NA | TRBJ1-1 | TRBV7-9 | TGTGCCAGCAGCTTAGAAGGGGTCAGGGCAGCTTTCTTT | CASSLEGVRAAFF
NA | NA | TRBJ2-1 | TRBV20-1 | TGCAGTGCCCCGGCGGACTATAAACTTAATGAGCAGTTCTTC | CSAPADYKLNEQFF
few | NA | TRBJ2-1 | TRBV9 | TGTGCCAGCAGCGGGGGGGGCCCTGCCGAGCAGTTCTTC | CASSGGGPAEQFF
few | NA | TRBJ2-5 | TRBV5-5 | TGTGCCAGCAGCTTCGGAGTAGGGACCCTGGAATGGCAGTACTTC | CASSFGVGTLEWQYF
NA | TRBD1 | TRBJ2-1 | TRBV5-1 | TGCGCCAGCAGCTCTAACGTTCGGACAGGGAAGGTGCGCAATGAGCAGTTCTTC | CASSSNVRTGKVRNEQFF
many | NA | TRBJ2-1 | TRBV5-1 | TGCGCCAGCAGCTATTTCTCGGGGAGCTCCTACAATGAGCAGTTCTTC | CASSYFSGSSYNEQFF
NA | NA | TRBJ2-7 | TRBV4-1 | TGCGCCAGCAGCCTCCCCGGACAGGGAGGGCACGAGCAGTACTTC | CASSLPGQGGHEQYF
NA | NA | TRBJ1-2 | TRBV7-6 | TGTGCCAGCAGCTTAGGTTCTCCGGGGAACTATGGCTACACCTTC | CASSLGSPGNYGYTF
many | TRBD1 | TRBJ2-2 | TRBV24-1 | TGTGCCACCAGTGAGGGGGACAGGCACACCGGGGAGCTGTTTTTT | CATSEGDRHTGELFF
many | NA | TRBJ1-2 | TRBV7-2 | TGTGCCAGCAGCCAGGGTACCAACTATGGCTACACCTTC | CASSQGTNYGYTF
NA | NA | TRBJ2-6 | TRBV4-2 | TGTGCCAGCAGCCAAGATTTGAAAGGGCCTGGGGCCAACGTCCTGACTTTC | CASSQDLKGPGANVLTF
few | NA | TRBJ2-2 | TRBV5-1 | TGCGCCAGCAGCCTGGGATGGCAGATCGCGAACACCGGGGAGCTGTTTTTT | CASSLGWQIANTGELFF
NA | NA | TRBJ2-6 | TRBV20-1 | TGCAGTGCTAGCGGAACGGTTTCCGGGGCCAACGTCCTGACTTTC | CSASGTVSGANVLTF
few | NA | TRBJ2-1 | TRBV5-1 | TGCGCCAGCAGCTTGCCCACTAGTCACTTCGACAATGAGCAGTTCTTC | CASSLPTSHFDNEQFF
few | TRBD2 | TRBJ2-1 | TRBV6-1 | TGTGCCAGCAGTCCCGGGGAGGGATCCTACAATGAGCAGTTCTTC | CASSPGEGSYNEQFF
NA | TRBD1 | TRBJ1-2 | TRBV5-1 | TGCGCCAGCAGCGCACCAGAACAACAGGGGTCCTATGGCTACACCTTC | CASSAPEQQGSYGYTF